Below, one T cell receptor (beta chain) is given with its context. Its target is not known. The study isolated at least 6 million PBMCs from each sample. This sample was taken from a study of blood T cells in healthy people across ages. Study outcomes and limitations: Nothing was known about donor CMV status, and this possibly confounded expanded clonotype changes. A greater number of naive CD4+ cells and higher diversity distinguished long-lived donors from aged donors.

The second PCR ran about 7 to 12 cycles with a sample-barcoded 5' primer and J-beta primers. MiXCR was run by TCRdb on the 5' RACE reads, yielding one entry per CDR3 protein. The table has about 1.5 million distinct CDR3 sequences, about 45% seen once. V was trimmed by 3 bases and J by 8 bases, leaving 18 bases between them. This CDR3 is 15 amino acids long. CDR1 is SGHRS, CDR2 YFSETQ, per germline. This TCR was sampled from a woman aged 18-29 years in good health. Material for sequencing was blood. V is TRBV5-1 and J is TRBJ2-1; D gene uncertain. CDR3 nucleotides: TGCGCCAGCAGCTCCCCGGTGGCTAGTTGGCATGAGCAGTTCTTC. It codes for CASSSPVASWHEQFF.